This is a list of T cell receptor beta chains from one sample in a study of T cells in Graves' hyperthyroidism and ophthalmopathy. TCRdb reprocessed the multiplex PCR reads via MiXCR and lists one record per CDR3 protein. The sample contains around 440,000 distinct CDR3 sequences, around 16% of which appear only once. Sequencing was carried out using blood. The receptors derive from a woman aged 18-29 years with Graves' hyperthyroidism. The CDR3 runs from the conserved cysteine through the conserved F or W. The order of the fields is CDR3 length, D gene, clone size, J gene, V gene, CDR3 DNA, CDR3 protein. D genes are given only for firm matches. Clone size is not always given. Where it is, it says once, few, many or a class for expanded clones.

cdr3_length: 14
d_call: .
clone_size: many
j_call: TRBJ2-7
v_call: TRBV12-3/TRBV12-4
cdr3_nt: TGTGCCAGCAGTCTTACCGGGGCCAGCCACGAGCAGTACTTC
cdr3_aa: CASSLTGASHEQYF

cdr3_length: 15
d_call: .
clone_size: many
j_call: TRBJ2-2
v_call: TRBV6-2/TRBV6-3
cdr3_nt: TGTGCCAGCAGCCTGGGGGTGGCGAACACCGGGGAGCTGTTTTTT
cdr3_aa: CASSLGVANTGELFF

cdr3_length: 17
d_call: TRBD2
clone_size: .
j_call: TRBJ2-1
v_call: TRBV18
cdr3_nt: TGTGCCAGCTCACCACTTCCTAGCGGGCAGACCTACAATGGGCAGTTCTTC
cdr3_aa: CASSPLPSGQTYNGQFF

cdr3_length: 13
d_call: .
clone_size: many
j_call: TRBJ1-2
v_call: TRBV5-1
cdr3_nt: TGCGCCAGCAGCTCGGCCTCTAACTATGGCTACACCTTC
cdr3_aa: CASSSASNYGYTF

cdr3_length: 14
d_call: .
clone_size: many
j_call: TRBJ2-7
v_call: TRBV27
cdr3_nt: TGTGCCAGCAGTTCTTACAGGAGCTCCTACGAGCAGTACTTC
cdr3_aa: CASSSYRSSYEQYF

cdr3_length: 14
d_call: .
clone_size: many
j_call: TRBJ1-1
v_call: TRBV11-2
cdr3_nt: TGTGCCAGCAGCTTAGCCATAACGAACACTGAAGCTTTCTTT
cdr3_aa: CASSLAITNTEAFF

cdr3_length: 17
d_call: TRBD1
clone_size: few
j_call: TRBJ1-4
v_call: TRBV28
cdr3_nt: TGTGCCAGCAGTCTTCCCGGGACAGGGGCAACTAATGAAAAACTGTTTTTT
cdr3_aa: CASSLPGTGATNEKLFF

cdr3_length: 14
d_call: .
clone_size: few
j_call: TRBJ2-1
v_call: TRBV12-3/TRBV12-4
cdr3_nt: TGTGCCAGCAGACCCCGGGACTTAACAAATGAGCAGTTCTTC
cdr3_aa: CASRPRDLTNEQFF

cdr3_length: 14
d_call: .
clone_size: many
j_call: TRBJ2-2
v_call: TRBV27
cdr3_nt: TGTGCCAGCCTGGGGGGGCCCAACCCCGGGGAGCTGTTTTTT
cdr3_aa: CASLGGPNPGELFF

cdr3_length: 17
d_call: TRBD2
clone_size: .
j_call: TRBJ2-5
v_call: TRBV11-1
cdr3_nt: TGTGCCAGCAGCTCCGCGATGAGGAGCGGGAGAGGAGAGACCCAGTACTTC
cdr3_aa: CASSSAMRSGRGETQYF

cdr3_length: 14
d_call: TRBD1
clone_size: .
j_call: TRBJ2-5
v_call: TRBV7-6
cdr3_nt: TGTGCCAGCAGCCGCGGACAGGGAGCGGAGACCCAGTACTTC
cdr3_aa: CASSRGQGAETQYF

cdr3_length: 17
d_call: TRBD1
clone_size: many
j_call: TRBJ1-2
v_call: TRBV7-9
cdr3_nt: TGTGCCAGCAGTCATCAATCTCGGGACAGACCACGGTATGGCTACACCTTC
cdr3_aa: CASSHQSRDRPRYGYTF

cdr3_length: 17
d_call: .
clone_size: .
j_call: TRBJ1-1
v_call: TRBV5-1
cdr3_nt: TGCGCCAGCAGCTTGCCCGGGACGGCGTTAGGGCACACTGAAGCTTTCTTT
cdr3_aa: CASSLPGTALGHTEAFF

cdr3_length: 15
d_call: .
clone_size: .
j_call: TRBJ2-7
v_call: TRBV5-1
cdr3_nt: TGCGCCAGCAGCTTGATAGATCCGCTTCCCTACGAGCAGTACTTC
cdr3_aa: CASSLIDPLPYEQYF

cdr3_length: 16
d_call: TRBD1
clone_size: many
j_call: TRBJ1-6
v_call: TRBV20-1
cdr3_nt: TGCAGTGCTCCTCAGGGGGTCGGCTCCTATAATTCACCCCTCCACTTT
cdr3_aa: CSAPQGVGSYNSPLHF

cdr3_length: 15
d_call: TRBD2
clone_size: many
j_call: TRBJ2-3
v_call: TRBV2
cdr3_nt: TGTGCCAGCAGGGGGCGGGAGGGAGGCACAGATACGCAGTATTTT
cdr3_aa: CASRGREGGTDTQYF

cdr3_length: 16
d_call: TRBD2
clone_size: many
j_call: TRBJ2-3
v_call: TRBV18
cdr3_nt: TGTGCCAGCTCACCGCGGGGGGCTTCTAGCACAGATACGCAGTATTTT
cdr3_aa: CASSPRGASSTDTQYF

cdr3_length: 19
d_call: .
clone_size: few
j_call: TRBJ2-1
v_call: TRBV7-8
cdr3_nt: TGTGTCAGCAGCTTAGCCATTGCCGATCGGGGATCCTCCTACAATGAGCAGTTCTTC
cdr3_aa: CVSSLAIADRGSSYNEQFF

cdr3_length: 13
d_call: TRBD2
clone_size: .
j_call: TRBJ2-7
v_call: TRBV5-1
cdr3_nt: TGCGCCAGCCGGGGGGTAGCGGCCTACGAGCAGTACTTC
cdr3_aa: CASRGVAAYEQYF

cdr3_length: 16
d_call: TRBD1
clone_size: many
j_call: TRBJ2-7
v_call: TRBV28
cdr3_nt: TGTGCCAGCAATCACGTCGGGACAGGGGTAGACTACGAGCAGTACTTC
cdr3_aa: CASNHVGTGVDYEQYF

cdr3_length: 19
d_call: .
clone_size: .
j_call: TRBJ1-1
v_call: TRBV2
cdr3_nt: TGTGCCAGCAGCAGGGGTCCGAGACAGCGTAGTCGCGCTGGAGTAGAAGCTTTCTTT
cdr3_aa: CASSRGPRQRSRAGVEAFF

cdr3_length: 13
d_call: TRBD1
clone_size: .
j_call: TRBJ1-2
v_call: TRBV20-1
cdr3_nt: TGCAGTGCCCGCGGGACAGGCTCTATTGACTACACCTTC
cdr3_aa: CSARGTGSIDYTF

cdr3_length: 15
d_call: .
clone_size: many
j_call: TRBJ1-5
v_call: TRBV28
cdr3_nt: TGTGCCAGCAGTTTAACCGTTGTGTTGAATCAGCCCCAGCATTTT
cdr3_aa: CASSLTVVLNQPQHF

cdr3_length: 11
d_call: .
clone_size: .
j_call: TRBJ1-3
v_call: TRBV6-5
cdr3_nt: TGTGCCACCTCCGGGGGAAACACCATATATTTT
cdr3_aa: CATSGGNTIYF

cdr3_length: 16
d_call: .
clone_size: .
j_call: TRBJ1-4
v_call: TRBV12-3/TRBV12-4
cdr3_nt: TGTGCCAGCAGTTTAAGGGACGGGTTCTCTAATGAAAAACTGTTTTTT
cdr3_aa: CASSLRDGFSNEKLFF

cdr3_length: 15
d_call: .
clone_size: many
j_call: TRBJ2-1
v_call: TRBV11-2
cdr3_nt: TGTGCCAGCAGCTTAGACCTTCACAACTACAATGAGCAGTTCTTC
cdr3_aa: CASSLDLHNYNEQFF

cdr3_length: 12
d_call: .
clone_size: many
j_call: TRBJ1-2
v_call: TRBV7-9
cdr3_nt: TGTGCCAGCAGCTTATCCAGGGGTGGCTACACCTTC
cdr3_aa: CASSLSRGGYTF

cdr3_length: 14
d_call: .
clone_size: many
j_call: TRBJ2-1
v_call: TRBV2
cdr3_nt: TGTGCCAGCAGTGGTGGGGGCGCGAACAATGAGCAGTTCTTC
cdr3_aa: CASSGGGANNEQFF

cdr3_length: 14
d_call: .
clone_size: few
j_call: TRBJ2-2
v_call: TRBV6-1
cdr3_nt: TGTGCCAGCAGTCCCTACAGGGAGGCCGGGGAGCTGTTTTTT
cdr3_aa: CASSPYREAGELFF

cdr3_length: 18
d_call: TRBD2
clone_size: .
j_call: TRBJ2-7
v_call: TRBV4-2
cdr3_nt: TGTGCCAGCAGCCCGGGGACTAGCGGGGGACTTAGCTCCTACGAGCAGTACTTC
cdr3_aa: CASSPGTSGGLSSYEQYF

cdr3_length: 14
d_call: .
clone_size: few
j_call: TRBJ2-3
v_call: TRBV10-1
cdr3_nt: TGCGCCAGCAGTTTTAGGACGATCACAGATACGCAGTATTTT
cdr3_aa: CASSFRTITDTQYF

cdr3_length: 12
d_call: .
clone_size: .
j_call: TRBJ2-1
v_call: TRBV29-1
cdr3_nt: TGCAGCGTTGCCTCGGGGGTCCATGAGCAGTTCTTC
cdr3_aa: CSVASGVHEQFF

cdr3_length: 15
d_call: .
clone_size: many
j_call: TRBJ1-1
v_call: TRBV2
cdr3_nt: .
cdr3_aa: CASSEGWGGGAGSFF

cdr3_length: 12
d_call: .
clone_size: .
j_call: TRBJ2-3
v_call: TRBV7-2
cdr3_nt: TGTGCCAGCAACGCAGTGGCAGATACGCAGTATTTT
cdr3_aa: CASNAVADTQYF

cdr3_length: 16
d_call: .
clone_size: many
j_call: TRBJ1-3
v_call: TRBV12-3/TRBV12-4
cdr3_nt: TGTGCCAGCAGTTTATGGAGGGGGGGCTATCGAAACACCATATATTTT
cdr3_aa: CASSLWRGGYRNTIYF

cdr3_length: 13
d_call: .
clone_size: many
j_call: TRBJ2-5
v_call: TRBV2
cdr3_nt: TGTGCCAGCAGGGAGACGAGGAAAGAGACCCAGTACTTC
cdr3_aa: CASRETRKETQYF

cdr3_length: 13
d_call: .
clone_size: many
j_call: TRBJ2-7
v_call: TRBV5-1
cdr3_nt: TGCGCCAGCAGCTTGGGCGCCGACTACGAGCAGTACTTC
cdr3_aa: CASSLGADYEQYF

cdr3_length: 13
d_call: .
clone_size: .
j_call: TRBJ2-5
v_call: TRBV6-1
cdr3_nt: TGTGCCAGCAGTGAAGGACGGCAAGAGACCCAGTACTTC
cdr3_aa: CASSEGRQETQYF

cdr3_length: 14
d_call: TRBD2
clone_size: .
j_call: TRBJ2-1
v_call: TRBV12-5
cdr3_nt: TGTGCTAGTGGTTTGGCGGGACTAGCAAATGAGCAGTTCTTC
cdr3_aa: CASGLAGLANEQFF

cdr3_length: 14
d_call: TRBD1
clone_size: .
j_call: TRBJ2-2
v_call: TRBV15
cdr3_nt: TGTGCCAACAATCAGACAGGGGGTGACGGGGAGCTGTTTTTT
cdr3_aa: CANNQTGGDGELFF

cdr3_length: 17
d_call: .
clone_size: .
j_call: TRBJ2-2
v_call: TRBV12-3/TRBV12-4
cdr3_nt: TGTGCCAGCAGTGACCCTTCCGAACAGACGAACACCGGGGAGCTGTTTTTT
cdr3_aa: CASSDPSEQTNTGELFF

cdr3_length: 13
d_call: .
clone_size: many
j_call: TRBJ1-2
v_call: TRBV6-1
cdr3_nt: TGTGCCAGCAGCACCGTAGAGGGCTGGGGCTACACCTTC
cdr3_aa: CASSTVEGWGYTF

cdr3_length: 14
d_call: TRBD1
clone_size: many
j_call: TRBJ2-7
v_call: TRBV3-1
cdr3_nt: TGTGCCAGCAGCCACGGACAGGGGGGCTACGAGCAGTACTTC
cdr3_aa: CASSHGQGGYEQYF

cdr3_length: 19
d_call: .
clone_size: many
j_call: TRBJ1-5
v_call: TRBV12-3/TRBV12-4
cdr3_nt: TGTGCCAGCACCCACACCCGGTCGGGGCTTGCCTATAGCAATCAGCCCCAGCATTTT
cdr3_aa: CASTHTRSGLAYSNQPQHF

cdr3_length: 15
d_call: .
clone_size: many
j_call: TRBJ1-1
v_call: TRBV7-9
cdr3_nt: TGTGCCAGCTCCCCGGGGGGCCTGGTGAACACTGAAGCTTTCTTT
cdr3_aa: CASSPGGLVNTEAFF

cdr3_length: 16
d_call: .
clone_size: few
j_call: TRBJ2-3
v_call: TRBV9
cdr3_nt: TGTGCCAGCAGCGTAGAGGGGGTAGGGGTCCCAGATACGCAGTATTTT
cdr3_aa: CASSVEGVGVPDTQYF

cdr3_length: 14
d_call: .
clone_size: few
j_call: TRBJ2-1
v_call: TRBV6-1
cdr3_nt: TGTGCCACCAAAAGTTTTGGGGGCTACAATGAGCAGTTCTTC
cdr3_aa: CATKSFGGYNEQFF

cdr3_length: 16
d_call: .
clone_size: many
j_call: TRBJ2-7
v_call: TRBV20-1
cdr3_nt: TGCAGTGCTAGAGATCTGGTACCAGGGCGCCCGGGTGAGCAGTACTTC
cdr3_aa: CSARDLVPGRPGEQYF

cdr3_length: 15
d_call: TRBD1
clone_size: .
j_call: TRBJ2-1
v_call: TRBV28
cdr3_nt: TGTGCCATCAGCCATGGGGGACAGGGAGCCTACGAGCAGTTCTTC
cdr3_aa: CAISHGGQGAYEQFF

cdr3_length: 16
d_call: TRBD1
clone_size: many
j_call: TRBJ1-1
v_call: TRBV27
cdr3_nt: TGTGCCAGCAGTCCGGGACAGGGGGAGATGAACACTGAAGCTTTCTTT
cdr3_aa: CASSPGQGEMNTEAFF

cdr3_length: 17
d_call: .
clone_size: many
j_call: TRBJ2-1
v_call: TRBV3-1
cdr3_nt: TGTGCCAGCAGCCCGACTCAGGGGTTGCGGGGGAGAAATGAGCAGTTCTTC
cdr3_aa: CASSPTQGLRGRNEQFF

cdr3_length: 14
d_call: TRBD2
clone_size: many
j_call: TRBJ2-5
v_call: TRBV12-3/TRBV12-4
cdr3_nt: TGTGCCAGCAGTTTGGGACTAGCATCTGAGACCCAGTACTTC
cdr3_aa: CASSLGLASETQYF

cdr3_length: 11
d_call: .
clone_size: many
j_call: TRBJ2-4
v_call: TRBV28
cdr3_nt: TGTGCCAGCGGATACGGTTGGATTCAGTACTTC
cdr3_aa: CASGYGWIQYF

cdr3_length: 13
d_call: .
clone_size: many
j_call: TRBJ1-1
v_call: TRBV2
cdr3_nt: TGTGCCAGCAGTGACCCAGGAGGCACTGAAGCTTTCTTT
cdr3_aa: CASSDPGGTEAFF

cdr3_length: 13
d_call: .
clone_size: many
j_call: TRBJ2-3
v_call: TRBV7-3
cdr3_nt: TGTGCCAGCAGCTCTACCCTCACAGATACGCAGTATTTT
cdr3_aa: CASSSTLTDTQYF

cdr3_length: 12
d_call: TRBD1
clone_size: many
j_call: TRBJ1-1
v_call: TRBV7-9
cdr3_nt: TGTGCCAGCAGCTTGACGGACAGGGGAGCTTTCTTT
cdr3_aa: CASSLTDRGAFF

cdr3_length: 14
d_call: .
clone_size: few
j_call: TRBJ2-1
v_call: TRBV4-1
cdr3_nt: TGCGCCAGCAGCCGCATAGATAGGGTGCATGAGCAGTTCTTC
cdr3_aa: CASSRIDRVHEQFF

cdr3_length: 16
d_call: TRBD2
clone_size: many
j_call: TRBJ2-2
v_call: TRBV3-1
cdr3_nt: TGTGCCAGCAGCCCCGCCGGGACTAGCAACACCGGGGAGCTGTTTTTT
cdr3_aa: CASSPAGTSNTGELFF

cdr3_length: 15
d_call: TRBD2
clone_size: many
j_call: TRBJ2-2
v_call: TRBV7-9
cdr3_nt: TGTGCCAGCAGCTTCCTAGCGGGGTCCACCGGGGAGCTGTTTTTT
cdr3_aa: CASSFLAGSTGELFF